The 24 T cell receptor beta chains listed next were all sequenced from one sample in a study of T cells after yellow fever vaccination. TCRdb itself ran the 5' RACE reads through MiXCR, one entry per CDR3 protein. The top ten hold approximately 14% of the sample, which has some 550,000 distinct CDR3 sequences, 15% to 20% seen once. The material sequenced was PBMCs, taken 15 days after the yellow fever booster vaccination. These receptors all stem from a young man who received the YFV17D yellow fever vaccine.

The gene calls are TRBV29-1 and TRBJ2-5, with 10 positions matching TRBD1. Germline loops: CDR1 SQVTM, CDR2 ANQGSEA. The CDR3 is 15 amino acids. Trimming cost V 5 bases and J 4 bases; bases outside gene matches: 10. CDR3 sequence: CSVRVGQGSTETQYF. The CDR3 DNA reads TGCAGCGTTCGCGTGGGACAGGGGTCGACAGAGACCCAGTACTTC.

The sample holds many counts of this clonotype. The CDR3 spells CASKGQLKYGYTF. In nucleotides, the CDR3 is TGTGCCAGTAAAGGGCAATTAAAGTATGGCTACACCTTC. This chain joins TRBV9 and TRBJ1-2; D is ambiguous. Trimming removed 8 bases from V and 5 bases from J, with 16 bases in between. The CDR3 sequence is 13 residues long. Per germline, CDR1 SGDLS and CDR2 YYNGEE. The complete variable domain, with remaining parts taken from reference TRBV9 and TRBJ1-2, reads DSGVTQTPKHLITATGQRVTLRCSPRSGDLSVYWYQQSLDQGLQFLIQYYNGEERAKGNILERFSAQQFPDLHSELNLSSLELGDSALYFCASKGQLKYGYTFGSGTRLTVV.

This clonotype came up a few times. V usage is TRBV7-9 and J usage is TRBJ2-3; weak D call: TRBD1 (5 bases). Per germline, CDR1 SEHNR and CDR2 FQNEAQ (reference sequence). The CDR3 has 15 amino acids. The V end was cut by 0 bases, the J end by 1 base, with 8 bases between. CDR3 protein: CASSLAVGGTDTQYF. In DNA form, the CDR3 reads TGTGCCAGCAGCTTAGCGGTAGGGGGCACAGATACGCAGTATTTT.

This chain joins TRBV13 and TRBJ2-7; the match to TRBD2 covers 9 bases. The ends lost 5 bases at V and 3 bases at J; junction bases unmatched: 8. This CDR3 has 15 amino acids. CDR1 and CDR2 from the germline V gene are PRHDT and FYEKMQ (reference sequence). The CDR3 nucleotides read TGTGCCAGCAGCCCCCGTGGGACTAGCTACTACGAGCAGTACTTC. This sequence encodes CASSPRGTSYYEQYF. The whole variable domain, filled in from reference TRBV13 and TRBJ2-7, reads AAGVIQSPRHLIKEKRETATLKCYPIPRHDTVYWYQQGPGQDPQFLISFYEKMQSDKGSIPDRFSAQQFSDYHSELNMSSLELGDSALYFCASSPRGTSYYEQYFGPGTRLTVT.

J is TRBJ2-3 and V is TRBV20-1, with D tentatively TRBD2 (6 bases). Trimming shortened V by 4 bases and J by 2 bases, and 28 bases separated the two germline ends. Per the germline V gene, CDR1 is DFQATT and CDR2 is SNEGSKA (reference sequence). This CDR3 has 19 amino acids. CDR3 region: CSAKIIDINGTWLTDTQYF. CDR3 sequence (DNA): TGCAGTGCTAAAATTATAGATATTAACGGGACTTGGCTCACAGATACGCAGTATTTT.

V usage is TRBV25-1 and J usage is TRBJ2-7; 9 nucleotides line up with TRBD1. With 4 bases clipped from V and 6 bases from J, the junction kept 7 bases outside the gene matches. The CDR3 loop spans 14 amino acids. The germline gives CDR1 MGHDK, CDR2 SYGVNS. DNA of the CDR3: TGTGCCAGCAGTGTGGTAGACAGGGGGGGCGAGCAGTACTTC. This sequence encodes CASSVVDRGGEQYF.

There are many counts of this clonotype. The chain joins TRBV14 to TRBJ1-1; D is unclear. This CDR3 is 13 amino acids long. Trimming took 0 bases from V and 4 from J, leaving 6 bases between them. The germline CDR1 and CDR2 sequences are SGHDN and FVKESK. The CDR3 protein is CASSQDWGTEAFF. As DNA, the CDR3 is TGTGCCAGCAGCCAAGATTGGGGCACTGAAGCTTTCTTT.

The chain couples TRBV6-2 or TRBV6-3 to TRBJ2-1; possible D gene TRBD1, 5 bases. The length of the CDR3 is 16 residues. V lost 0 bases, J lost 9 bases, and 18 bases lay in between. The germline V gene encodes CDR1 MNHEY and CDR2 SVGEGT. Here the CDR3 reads CASSYSPGARVSEQFF. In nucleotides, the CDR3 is TGTGCCAGCAGTTACTCCCCAGGCGCCAGGGTTTCTGAGCAGTTCTTC.

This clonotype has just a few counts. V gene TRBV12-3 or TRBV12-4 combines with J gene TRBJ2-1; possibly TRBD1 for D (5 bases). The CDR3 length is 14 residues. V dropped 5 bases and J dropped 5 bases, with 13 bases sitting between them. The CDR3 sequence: CASSNNRRNNEQFF. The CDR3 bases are TGTGCCAGCAGTAATAACAGGAGAAACAATGAGCAGTTCTTC.

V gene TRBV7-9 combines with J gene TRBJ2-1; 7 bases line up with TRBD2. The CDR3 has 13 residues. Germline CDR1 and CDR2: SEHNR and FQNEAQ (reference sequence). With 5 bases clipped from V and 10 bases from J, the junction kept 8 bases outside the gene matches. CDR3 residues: CASSPEGGREQFF. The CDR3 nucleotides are TGTGCCAGCAGCCCTGAGGGCGGGAGAGAGCAGTTCTTC.

CDR3 in amino acids: CSAQAPSGGNEQFF. The CDR3 DNA sequence: TGCAGTGCGCAGGCGCCTAGCGGGGGGAATGAGCAGTTCTTC. V is TRBV20-1 and J is TRBJ2-1; TRBD2 matches 11 bases. The CDR3 loop spans 14 amino acids. V lost 6 bases and J lost 7; bases outside the gene matches: 8. Germline-derived CDR1 and CDR2 are DFQATT and SNEGSKA (reference sequence).

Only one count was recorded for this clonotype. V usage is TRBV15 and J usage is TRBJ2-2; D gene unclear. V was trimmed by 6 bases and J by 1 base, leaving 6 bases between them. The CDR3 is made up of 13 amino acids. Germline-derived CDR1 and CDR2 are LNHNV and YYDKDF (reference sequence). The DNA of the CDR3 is TGTGCCACCAGTAAGGGGAACACCGGGGAGCTGTTTTTT. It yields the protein CATSKGNTGELFF.

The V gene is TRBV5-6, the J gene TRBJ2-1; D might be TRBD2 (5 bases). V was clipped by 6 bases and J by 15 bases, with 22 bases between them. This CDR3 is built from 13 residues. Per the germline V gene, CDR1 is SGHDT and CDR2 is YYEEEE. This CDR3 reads CASTNPNGEMGFF. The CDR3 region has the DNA TGTGCCAGCACCAACCCCAACGGGGAGATGGGGTTCTTC.

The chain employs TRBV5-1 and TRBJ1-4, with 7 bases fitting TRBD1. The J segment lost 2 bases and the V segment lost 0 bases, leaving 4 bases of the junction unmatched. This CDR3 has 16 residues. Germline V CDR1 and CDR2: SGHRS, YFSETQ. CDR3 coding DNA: TGCGCCAGCAGCTTGGCCCCGGGACAGACTAATGAAAAACTGTTTTTT. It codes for CASSLAPGQTNEKLFF.

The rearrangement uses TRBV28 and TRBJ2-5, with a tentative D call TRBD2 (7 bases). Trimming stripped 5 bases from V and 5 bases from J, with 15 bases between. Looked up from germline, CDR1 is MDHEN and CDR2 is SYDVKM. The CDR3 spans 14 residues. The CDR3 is CASSHGGRVETQYF. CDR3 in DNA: TGTGCCAGCAGTCACGGGGGGCGAGTTGAGACCCAGTACTTC.

The CDR3 sequence: CASSLISGSSYNEQFF. In DNA form, the CDR3 reads TGTGCCAGCAGCTTAATTAGCGGGAGCAGCTACAATGAGCAGTTCTTC. The V call is TRBV7-8, the J call TRBJ2-1; 9 nucleotides align to TRBD2. The germline CDR1 and CDR2 sequences are SGHVS and FQNEAQ. The CDR3 extends over 16 amino acids. The J segment lost 3 bases and the V segment lost 2 bases, leaving 5 bases of the junction unmatched.

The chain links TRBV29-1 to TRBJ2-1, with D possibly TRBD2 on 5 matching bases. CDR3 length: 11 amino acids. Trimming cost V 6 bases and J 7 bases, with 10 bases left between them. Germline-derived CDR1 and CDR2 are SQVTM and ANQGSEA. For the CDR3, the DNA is TGCAGCGTCACACTAGGGAATGAGCAGTTCTTC. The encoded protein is CSVTLGNEQFF.

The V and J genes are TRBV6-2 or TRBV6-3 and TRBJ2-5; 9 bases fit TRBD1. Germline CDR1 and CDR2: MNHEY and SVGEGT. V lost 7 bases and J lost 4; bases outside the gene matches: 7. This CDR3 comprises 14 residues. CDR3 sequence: CASKAGTGSETQYF. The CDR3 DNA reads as TGTGCCAGCAAAGCCGGGACAGGGTCAGAGACCCAGTACTTC.

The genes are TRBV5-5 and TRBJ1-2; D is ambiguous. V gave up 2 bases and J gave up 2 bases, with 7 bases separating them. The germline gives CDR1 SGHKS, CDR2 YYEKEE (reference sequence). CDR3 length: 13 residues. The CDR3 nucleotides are TGTGCCAGCAGCTTCGCGGGAAACTATGGCTACACCTTC. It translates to CASSFAGNYGYTF.

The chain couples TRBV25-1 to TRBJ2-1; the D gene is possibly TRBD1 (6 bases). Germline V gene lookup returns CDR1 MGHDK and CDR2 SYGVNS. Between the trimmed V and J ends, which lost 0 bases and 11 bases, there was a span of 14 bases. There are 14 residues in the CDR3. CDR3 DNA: TGTGCCAGCAGTGAATACCAGGGGCGAAGCAAGCAGTTCTTC. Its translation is CASSEYQGRSKQFF.

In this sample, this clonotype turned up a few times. CDR3 in amino acids: CASSRDPQETQYF. CDR3 in DNA: TGTGCCAGCAGCCGGGACCCACAAGAGACCCAGTACTTC. The V call is TRBV6-6, the J call TRBJ2-5; D possibly uses TRBD1 or TRBD2 (5 bases each). Trimming pared 6 bases from V and 2 bases from J, leaving 10 bases between. The V gene's germline CDR1 is MNHNY and CDR2 SVGAGI (reference sequence). CDR3 length: 13 residues.

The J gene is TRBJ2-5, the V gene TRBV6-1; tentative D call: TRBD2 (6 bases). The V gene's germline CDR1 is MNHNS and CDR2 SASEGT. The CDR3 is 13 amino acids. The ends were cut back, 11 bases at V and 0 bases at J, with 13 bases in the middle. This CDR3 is CAARLADQETQYF. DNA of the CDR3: TGTGCCGCACGCTTAGCGGACCAAGAGACCCAGTACTTC.

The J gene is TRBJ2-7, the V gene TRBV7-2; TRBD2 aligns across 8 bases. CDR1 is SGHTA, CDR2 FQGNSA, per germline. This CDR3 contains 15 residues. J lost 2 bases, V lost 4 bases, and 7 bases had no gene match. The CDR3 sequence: CASSYVAGGTYEQYF. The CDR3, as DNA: TGTGCCAGCAGCTACGTGGCGGGAGGCACCTACGAGCAGTACTTC.

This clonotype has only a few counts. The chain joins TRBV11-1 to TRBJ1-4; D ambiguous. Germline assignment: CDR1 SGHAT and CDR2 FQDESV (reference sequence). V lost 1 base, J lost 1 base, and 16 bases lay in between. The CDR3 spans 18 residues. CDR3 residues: CASSLGSDPWGTNEKLFF. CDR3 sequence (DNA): TGTGCCAGCAGCTTAGGGTCGGACCCCTGGGGAACTAATGAAAAACTGTTTTTT.